This TCR beta chain was recovered during a study of blood T cell repertoires in COVID-19 (dated by TCRdb to about 2020). Concerning the study at large: The collaborator samples originated in the United States, Italy and Spain and spanned the acute and convalescent phases of COVID-19. The prospective study material was composed of cDNA or gDNA derived from T cells, B-cell-depleted T cells, or PBMCs. Deeply sampled blood TCRbeta repertoires from subjects exposed to, actively infected with, or recovered from COVID-19 were included in the dataset. The repertoires were released in a freely available public database meant as a resource for research on the immune response to SARS-CoV-2. The samples were drawn from two sources: the first 160 participants of the ongoing ImmuneRACE study, and fewer than 1,500 subjects contributed by 6 global collaborators. The sample metadata nearly always contained a de-identified subject ID, COVID-19 status, age in years and sex. Where available, HLA class I and class II types were obtained from metadata supplied by the sample provider rather than from assay-based typing. Overall study results and their limits: How much clinical and demographic metadata was included differed by source and by participant, and the metadata was provided uncurated.

Details on this clone: The target of this receptor is not known. The input lacks base qualities; no much larger clone sits a single base away.

Collaborating institutions collected whole blood in K2EDTA tubes following their own protocols. Collaborator samples were shipped for TCRbeta analysis as frozen whole blood, isolated PBMCs, or DNA extracted from either sample type. From a lookup of the germline V gene, CDR1 and CDR2 are SQVTM and ANQGSEA. V is pruned by 5 bases and J by 1 base, leaving 4 bases of the junction without a gene match. The CDR3 runs 14 residues from the cysteine to the phenylalanine. Solely the CDR3 DNA is kept, with 42 bases framed from the first base. TCRbeta CDR3 regions were amplified from genomic DNA by means of the immunoSEQ Assay, a bias-controlled multiplex PCR. As for the authors' bioinformatics: Within the assay, amplification of reference gene primers was used to estimate how many nucleated cells each sample contained. To quantify the absolute abundance of each unique TCRbeta CDR3 rearrangement, sequence reads were collapsed and filtered. For each sample, productive Simpson clonality was calculated as the square root of Simpson's diversity index over productive rearrangements. TCRdb provides this immuneACCESS table in a form limited to in-frame rearrangements. Some clones are lacking; in checked studies, under half of them reflect an unresolved V gene, and why the rest are absent is not known. That table is the source of V, J and clone size, and D and trimming were worked out from the DNA. This sample is represented by around 120,000 clones; 70% to 85% of them were singletons. About 20% of the sample is held by the ten biggest clonotypes.

The TCR was taken from a man between 65 and 85 years old with active or convalescent COVID-19. In this chain, TRBV29-1 is recombined with TRBJ1-1, with 10 central nucleotides matching TRBD1. The source material was peripheral blood. Here is the DNA: TGCAGCGTTCGGACAGGGGGGAGGAACACTGAAGCTTTCTTT. It is translated as CSVRTGGRNTEAFF.